This section outlines one TCR beta chain sequence together with its context. Antigen unknown. Losses at the gene ends were 4 bases for V and 2 bases for J; bases not matched to a gene: 5. CDR1 is SGHRS, CDR2 YFSETQ, per germline. CDR3 size: 14 residues. This sample was included in a study of cytomegalovirus exposure and HLA in healthy donors. Findings of the study overall: In a later analysis, V- and J-gene trimming of beta chains associated with a DCLRE1C missense variant, replicated independently. Versus the approximately 700-donor mean, an Asian-associated ancestry cluster reportedly showed fewer N-insertions in a later analysis. In vitro experiments confirmed that three CMV-associated chains were specific for CMV antigens.

A multiplex PCR was run with 60 Vbeta primers and 13 Jbeta primers. Only in-frame clones appear in the TCRdb table, and some are missing; sequencing was by immunoSEQ multiplex PCR. The sample has around 75,000 clones, about 80% seen once. Nominally healthy donors provided the samples, though records likely missed some immune exposures. Sequencing was carried out using PBMCs. The receptor's source is a man in his late teens or twenties in good health and CMV-seronegative. The J gene is TRBJ2-5, the V gene TRBV5-1, with 7 bases identical to TRBD1. DNA of the CDR3: TGCGCCAGCAGCCACCCGACAGGGCAAGAGACCCAGTACTTC. It is translated as CASSHPTGQETQYF.